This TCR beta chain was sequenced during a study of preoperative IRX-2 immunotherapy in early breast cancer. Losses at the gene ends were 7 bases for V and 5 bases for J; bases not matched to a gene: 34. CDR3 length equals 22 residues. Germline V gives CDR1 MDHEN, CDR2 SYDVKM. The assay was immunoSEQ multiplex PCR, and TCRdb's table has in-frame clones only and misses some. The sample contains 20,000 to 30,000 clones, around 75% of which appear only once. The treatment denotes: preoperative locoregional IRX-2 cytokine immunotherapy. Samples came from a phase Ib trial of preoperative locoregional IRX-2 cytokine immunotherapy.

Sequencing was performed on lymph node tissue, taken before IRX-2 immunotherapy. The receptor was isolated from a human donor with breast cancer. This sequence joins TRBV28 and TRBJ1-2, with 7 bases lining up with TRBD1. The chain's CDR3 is CASNHRPGTAANSRIYKYGYTF. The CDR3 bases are TGTGCCAGCAATCACCGGCCCGGGACAGCCGCTAACTCACGCATTTATAAATATGGCTACACCTTC.